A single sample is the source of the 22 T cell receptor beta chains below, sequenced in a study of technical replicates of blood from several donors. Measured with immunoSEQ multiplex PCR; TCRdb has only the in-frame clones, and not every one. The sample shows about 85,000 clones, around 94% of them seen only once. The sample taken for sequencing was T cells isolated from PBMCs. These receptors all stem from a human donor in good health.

CDR3 protein: CSVEGPTGTNYGYTF. The CDR3 DNA reads TGCAGCGTTGAAGGCCCTACAGGGACTAACTATGGCTACACCTTC. The rearrangement uses TRBV29-1 and TRBJ1-2; D possibly corresponds to TRBD1 (6 bases). The CDR3 consists of 15 residues. Trimming took 1 base from V and 0 from J, leaving 12 bases between them. The germline CDR1 and CDR2 sequences are SQVTM and ANQGSEA.

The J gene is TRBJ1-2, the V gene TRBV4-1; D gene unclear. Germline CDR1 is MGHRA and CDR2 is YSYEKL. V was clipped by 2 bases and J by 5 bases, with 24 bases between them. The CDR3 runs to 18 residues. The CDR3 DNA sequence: TGCGCCAGCAGCCAATACCCCCAACGGACTTACGGAGGGTATGGCTACACCTTC. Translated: CASSQYPQRTYGGYGYTF.

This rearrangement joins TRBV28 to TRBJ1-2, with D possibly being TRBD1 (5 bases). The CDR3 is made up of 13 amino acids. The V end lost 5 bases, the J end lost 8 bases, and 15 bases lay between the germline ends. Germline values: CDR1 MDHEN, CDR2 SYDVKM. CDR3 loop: CASSLSRARGYTF. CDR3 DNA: TGTGCCAGCAGTCTTAGCAGGGCCCGCGGCTACACCTTC.

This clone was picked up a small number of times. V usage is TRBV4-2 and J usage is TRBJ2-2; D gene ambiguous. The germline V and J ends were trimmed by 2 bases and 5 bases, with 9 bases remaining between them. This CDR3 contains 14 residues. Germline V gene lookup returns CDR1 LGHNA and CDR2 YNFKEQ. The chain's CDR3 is CASSQMTSTGELFF. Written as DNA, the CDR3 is TGTGCCAGCAGCCAAATGACAAGTACCGGGGAGCTGTTTTTT.

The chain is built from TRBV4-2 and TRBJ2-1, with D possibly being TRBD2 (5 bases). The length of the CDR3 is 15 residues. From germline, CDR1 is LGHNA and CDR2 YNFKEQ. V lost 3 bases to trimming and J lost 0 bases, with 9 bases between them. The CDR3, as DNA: TGTGCCAGCAGCCAGACTGGGAGCTCCTACAATGAGCAGTTCTTC. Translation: CASSQTGSSYNEQFF.

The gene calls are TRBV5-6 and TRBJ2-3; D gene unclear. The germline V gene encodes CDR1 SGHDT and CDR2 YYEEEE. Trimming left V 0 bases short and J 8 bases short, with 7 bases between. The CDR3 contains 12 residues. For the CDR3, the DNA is TGTGCCAGCAGCTTGGGTGAGGTTACGCAGTATTTT. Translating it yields CASSLGEVTQYF. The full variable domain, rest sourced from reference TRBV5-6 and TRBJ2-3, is DAGVTQSPTHLIKTRGQQVTLRCSPKSGHDTVSWYQQALGQGPQFIFQYYEEEERQRGNFPDRFSGHQFPNYSSELNVNALLLGDSALYLCASSLGEVTQYFGPGTRLTVL.

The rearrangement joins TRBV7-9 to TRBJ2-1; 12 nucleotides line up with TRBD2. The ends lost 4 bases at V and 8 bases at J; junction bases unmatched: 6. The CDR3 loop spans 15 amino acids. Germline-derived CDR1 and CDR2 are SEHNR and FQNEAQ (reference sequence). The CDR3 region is CASSSRTSGVYEQFF. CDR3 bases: TGTGCCAGCAGCTCTAGGACTAGCGGGGTCTATGAGCAGTTCTTC.

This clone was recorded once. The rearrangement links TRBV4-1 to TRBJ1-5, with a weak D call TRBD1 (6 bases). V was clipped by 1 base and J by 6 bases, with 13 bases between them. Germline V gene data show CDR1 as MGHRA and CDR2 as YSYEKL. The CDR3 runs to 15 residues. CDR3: CASSQVTGRGQPQHF. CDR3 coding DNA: TGCGCCAGCAGCCAAGTTACAGGGAGAGGTCAGCCCCAGCATTTT.

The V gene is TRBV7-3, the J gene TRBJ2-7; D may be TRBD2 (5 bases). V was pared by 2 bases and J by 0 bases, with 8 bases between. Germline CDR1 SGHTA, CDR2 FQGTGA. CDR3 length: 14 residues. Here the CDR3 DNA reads TGTGCCAGCAGCTTAGGCGGAGGCTCCTACGAGCAGTACTTC. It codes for CASSLGGGSYEQYF.

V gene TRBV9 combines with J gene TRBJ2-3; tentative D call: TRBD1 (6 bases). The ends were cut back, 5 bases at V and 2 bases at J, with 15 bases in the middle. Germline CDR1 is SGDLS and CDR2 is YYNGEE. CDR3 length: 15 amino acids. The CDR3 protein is CASRNTGLATDTQYF. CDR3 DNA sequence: TGTGCCAGCAGGAATACAGGGCTGGCCACAGATACGCAGTATTTT.

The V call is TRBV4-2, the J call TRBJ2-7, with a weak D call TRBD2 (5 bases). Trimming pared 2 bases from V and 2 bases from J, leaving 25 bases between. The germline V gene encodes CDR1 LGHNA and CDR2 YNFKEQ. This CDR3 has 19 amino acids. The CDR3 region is CASSQWTAPQTPPPYEQYF. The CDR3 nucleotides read TGTGCCAGCAGCCAATGGACTGCACCTCAGACGCCCCCGCCCTACGAGCAGTACTTC.

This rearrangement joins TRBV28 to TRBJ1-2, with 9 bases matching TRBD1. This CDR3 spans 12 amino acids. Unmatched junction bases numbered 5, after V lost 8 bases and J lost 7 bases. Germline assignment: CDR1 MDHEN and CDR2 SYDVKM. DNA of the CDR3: TGTGCCAGCCTGGGACAGGGTGGTGGCTACACCTTC. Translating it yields CASLGQGGGYTF.

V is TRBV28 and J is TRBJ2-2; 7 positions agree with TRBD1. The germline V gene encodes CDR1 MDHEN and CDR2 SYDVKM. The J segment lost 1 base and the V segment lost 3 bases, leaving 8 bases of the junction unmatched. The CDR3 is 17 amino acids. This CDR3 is CASSFELWDRNTGELFF. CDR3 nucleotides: TGTGCCAGCAGTTTTGAATTGTGGGACAGGAACACCGGGGAGCTGTTTTTT.

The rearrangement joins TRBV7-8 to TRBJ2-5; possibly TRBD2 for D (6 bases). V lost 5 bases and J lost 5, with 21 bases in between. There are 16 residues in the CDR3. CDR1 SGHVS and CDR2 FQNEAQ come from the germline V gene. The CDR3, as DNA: TGTGCCAGCAGCCGGCTCGCCGCGGGGCCCTTCGAGACCCAGTACTTC. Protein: CASSRLAAGPFETQYF.

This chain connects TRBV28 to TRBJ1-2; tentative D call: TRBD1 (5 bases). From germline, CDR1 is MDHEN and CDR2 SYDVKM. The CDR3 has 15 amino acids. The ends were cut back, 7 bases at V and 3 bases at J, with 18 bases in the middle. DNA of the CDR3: TGTGCCAGCAACACCCCTTGGGGGGAGCACTATGGCTACACCTTC. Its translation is CASNTPWGEHYGYTF.

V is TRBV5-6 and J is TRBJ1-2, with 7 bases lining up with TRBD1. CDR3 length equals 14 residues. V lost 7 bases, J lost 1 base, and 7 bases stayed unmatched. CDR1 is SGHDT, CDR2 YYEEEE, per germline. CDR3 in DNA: TGTGCCAGCCAACAGGGGCTTTATAACTATGGCTACACCTTC. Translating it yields CASQQGLYNYGYTF. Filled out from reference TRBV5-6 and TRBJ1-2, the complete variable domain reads DAGVTQSPTHLIKTRGQQVTLRCSPKSGHDTVSWYQQALGQGPQFIFQYYEEEERQRGNFPDRFSGHQFPNYSSELNVNALLLGDSALYLCASQQGLYNYGYTFGSGTRLTVV.

This CDR3 is CASSVYKGGYNEQFF. The CDR3 DNA reads TGTGCCAGCAGTGTCTACAAAGGCGGCTACAATGAGCAGTTCTTC. V is TRBV6-1 and J is TRBJ2-1; D unclear. The germline V and J ends were trimmed by 4 bases and 3 bases, with 13 bases remaining between them. CDR1 and CDR2 from the germline V gene are MNHNS and SASEGT. CDR3 length: 15 amino acids.

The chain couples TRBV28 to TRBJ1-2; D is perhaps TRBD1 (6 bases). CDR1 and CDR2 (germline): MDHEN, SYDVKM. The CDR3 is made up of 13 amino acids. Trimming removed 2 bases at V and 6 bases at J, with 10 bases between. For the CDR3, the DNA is TGTGCCAGCAGTTTAACAGGGCCAGATGGCTACACCTTC. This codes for CASSLTGPDGYTF.

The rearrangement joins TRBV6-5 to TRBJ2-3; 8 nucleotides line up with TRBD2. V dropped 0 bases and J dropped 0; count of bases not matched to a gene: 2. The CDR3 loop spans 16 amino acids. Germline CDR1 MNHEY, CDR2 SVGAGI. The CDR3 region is CASSYSSSGSTDTQYF. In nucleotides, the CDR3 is TGTGCCAGCAGTTACTCCTCTAGCGGGAGCACAGATACGCAGTATTTT.

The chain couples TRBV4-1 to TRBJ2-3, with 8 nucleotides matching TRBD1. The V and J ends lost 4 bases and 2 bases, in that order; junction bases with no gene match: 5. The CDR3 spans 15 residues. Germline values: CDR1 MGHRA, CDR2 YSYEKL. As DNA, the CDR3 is TGCGCCAGCAGCCCTATGACAGGGGTCACAGATACGCAGTATTTT. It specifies CASSPMTGVTDTQYF.

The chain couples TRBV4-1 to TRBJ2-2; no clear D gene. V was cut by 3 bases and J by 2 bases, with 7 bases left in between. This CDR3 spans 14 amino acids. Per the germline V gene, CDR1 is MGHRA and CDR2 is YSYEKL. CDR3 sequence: CASSQKQNTGELFF. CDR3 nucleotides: TGCGCCAGCAGCCAGAAGCAAAACACCGGGGAGCTGTTTTTT.

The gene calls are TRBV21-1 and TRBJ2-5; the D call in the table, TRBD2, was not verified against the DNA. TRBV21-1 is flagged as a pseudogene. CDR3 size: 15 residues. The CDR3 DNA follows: TGTGCCAGCAGCAGTTCCGGGGGTTACCAAGAGACCCAGTACTTC. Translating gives CASSSSGGYQETQYF.